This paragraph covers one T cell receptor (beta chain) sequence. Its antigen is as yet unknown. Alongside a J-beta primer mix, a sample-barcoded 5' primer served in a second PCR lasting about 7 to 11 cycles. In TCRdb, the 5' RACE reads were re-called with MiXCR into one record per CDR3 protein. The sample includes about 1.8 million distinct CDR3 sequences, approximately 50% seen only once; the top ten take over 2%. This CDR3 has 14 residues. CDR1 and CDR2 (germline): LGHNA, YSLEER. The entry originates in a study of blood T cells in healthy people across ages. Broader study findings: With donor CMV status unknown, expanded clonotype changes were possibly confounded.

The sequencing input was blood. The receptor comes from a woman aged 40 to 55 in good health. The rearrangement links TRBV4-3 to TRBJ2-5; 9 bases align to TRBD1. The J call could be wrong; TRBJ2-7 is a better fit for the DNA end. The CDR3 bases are TGCGCCAGCAGCCAAGGACAGGGGGTAGACGAGCAGTACTTC. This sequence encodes CASSQGQGVDEQYF.